These T cell receptor beta chains were read from a single sample in a study of blood T cells in healthy people across ages. TCRdb re-called the 5' RACE reads with MiXCR, one entry per CDR3 protein. The sample consists of around 620,000 distinct CDR3 sequences, 25% to 30% of them appearing once. The material sequenced was blood. The receptors stem from an older woman in good health. Each CDR3 is given with its conserved first and last residue. Fields, in order: J gene, V gene, D gene, clone size, CDR3 DNA, CDR3 protein. A D gene is named only where the DNA matches it firmly. Part of the rows lack a size; the others show once, few, many or a class for expanded clones.

j_call: TRBJ2-5; v_call: TRBV5-1; d_call: TRBD2; clone_size: few; cdr3_nt: TGCGCCAGCAGGCCCCCGGGACTAGATGGGGAGACCCAGTACTTC; cdr3_aa: CASRPPGLDGETQYF
j_call: TRBJ2-1; v_call: TRBV7-6; d_call: TRBD2; clone_size: .; cdr3_nt: TGTGCCAGCAGCCAGGGGACTAGCCCCAATGAGCAGTTCTTC; cdr3_aa: CASSQGTSPNEQFF
j_call: TRBJ1-6; v_call: TRBV20-1; d_call: .; clone_size: .; cdr3_nt: TGCAGTGCGACGGGCCGGACCCCCTATAATTCACCCCTCCACTTT; cdr3_aa: CSATGRTPYNSPLHF
j_call: TRBJ1-2; v_call: TRBV4-2; d_call: .; clone_size: .; cdr3_nt: TGTGCCAGCAGCCAAGAAGTTAGCACAAACTATGGCTACACCTTC; cdr3_aa: CASSQEVSTNYGYTF
j_call: TRBJ2-7; v_call: TRBV4-2; d_call: TRBD2; clone_size: many; cdr3_nt: TGTGCCAGCAGCCAAGATTTAGCGGGGAACTACGAGCAGTACTTC; cdr3_aa: CASSQDLAGNYEQYF
j_call: TRBJ2-7; v_call: TRBV5-1; d_call: .; clone_size: .; cdr3_nt: TGCGCCAGCAGCTTGTACCCTAGCCGGCGCCCCTACGAGCAGTACTTC; cdr3_aa: CASSLYPSRRPYEQYF
j_call: TRBJ2-3; v_call: TRBV29-1; d_call: .; clone_size: .; cdr3_nt: TGCAGCGTTCTCCGCCTGGCGGGTGAGAGTGATACGCAGTATTTT; cdr3_aa: CSVLRLAGESDTQYF
j_call: TRBJ1-2; v_call: TRBV28; d_call: TRBD1; clone_size: .; cdr3_nt: TGTGCCAGCAGGTCCTCCGGGACAGGGGGCTATGGCTACACCTTC; cdr3_aa: CASRSSGTGGYGYTF
j_call: TRBJ2-1; v_call: TRBV7-2; d_call: TRBD2; clone_size: few; cdr3_nt: TGTGCCAGCAGCTCCAATCAACTAGCGGGGGCCCGGGATGAACAGTTCTTC; cdr3_aa: CASSSNQLAGARDEQFF
j_call: TRBJ2-1; v_call: TRBV29-1; d_call: .; clone_size: once; cdr3_nt: TGCAGCGGCAGTGACTGGAGCCGTGAGCAGTTCTTC; cdr3_aa: CSGSDWSREQFF
j_call: TRBJ1-1; v_call: TRBV12-3/TRBV12-4; d_call: .; clone_size: .; cdr3_nt: TGTGCCAGCAGAGTTCGGGGGCAGGGCAACACTGAAGCTTTCTTT; cdr3_aa: CASRVRGQGNTEAFF
j_call: TRBJ2-7; v_call: TRBV7-2; d_call: TRBD1; clone_size: .; cdr3_nt: TGTGCCAGCAGCTTGCAGGGACAGGGTTTATACGAGCAGTACTTC; cdr3_aa: CASSLQGQGLYEQYF
j_call: TRBJ2-1; v_call: TRBV5-8; d_call: .; clone_size: many; cdr3_nt: TGTGCCAGCAGCTTAGGTCCGGGGGCAGGGGAGCAGTTCTTC; cdr3_aa: CASSLGPGAGEQFF
j_call: TRBJ1-2; v_call: TRBV5-5; d_call: .; clone_size: few; cdr3_nt: TGTGCCAGCAGCTCGGGCACTGGGGCGCCGGGGCGAGTACGGTATGGCTACACCTTC; cdr3_aa: CASSSGTGAPGRVRYGYTF
j_call: TRBJ1-5; v_call: TRBV6-2/TRBV6-3; d_call: .; clone_size: few; cdr3_nt: TGTGCCAGCAGTTACTCGAGGTCAGGACAGTTGGGCAATCAGCCCCAGCATTTT; cdr3_aa: CASSYSRSGQLGNQPQHF
j_call: TRBJ1-1; v_call: TRBV7-9; d_call: .; clone_size: few; cdr3_nt: TGTGCCAGCAGCCGCAGAGGGGACACTGAAGCTTTCTTT; cdr3_aa: CASSRRGDTEAFF
j_call: TRBJ1-4; v_call: TRBV10-3; d_call: .; clone_size: .; cdr3_nt: TGTGCCATCAGTGATGTCGGGATAAGCTCCGCAAAACTGTTTTTT; cdr3_aa: CAISDVGISSAKLFF
j_call: TRBJ2-7; v_call: TRBV11-2; d_call: TRBD2; clone_size: few; cdr3_nt: TGTGCCAGCAGCATGACTAGCGGGGGCTCTCCCTACGAGCAGTACTTC; cdr3_aa: CASSMTSGGSPYEQYF
j_call: TRBJ2-3; v_call: TRBV20-1; d_call: .; clone_size: .; cdr3_nt: TGCAGTGCTACGGGAAGGGGGGGCAGCACAGATACGCAGTATTTT; cdr3_aa: CSATGRGGSTDTQYF
j_call: TRBJ2-4; v_call: TRBV12-3/TRBV12-4; d_call: .; clone_size: few; cdr3_nt: TGTGCCAGCAGTTTCGTAGCCCCCGGGGACATTCAGTACTTC; cdr3_aa: CASSFVAPGDIQYF
j_call: TRBJ2-2; v_call: TRBV4-3; d_call: TRBD2; clone_size: .; cdr3_nt: TGCGCCAGCAGCCAGGGACTAGCGGGGGGTCGGACCGGGGAGCTGTTTTTT; cdr3_aa: CASSQGLAGGRTGELFF
j_call: TRBJ1-2; v_call: TRBV30; d_call: TRBD1; clone_size: .; cdr3_nt: TGTGCCTGGACCCTAGGGACAGGAGGCTACACCTTC; cdr3_aa: CAWTLGTGGYTF
j_call: TRBJ2-5; v_call: TRBV6-1; d_call: TRBD2; clone_size: few; cdr3_nt: TGTGCCAGCAGTACCCACGGGCGGGGGGGATCCCAAGAGACCCAGTACTTC; cdr3_aa: CASSTHGRGGSQETQYF
j_call: TRBJ2-3; v_call: TRBV7-9; d_call: TRBD1; clone_size: once; cdr3_nt: TGTGCCAGCAGCCCCCGCGGTGCAGGGGGCGCGGGTACGCAGTATTTT; cdr3_aa: CASSPRGAGGAGTQYF
j_call: TRBJ1-6; v_call: TRBV9; d_call: TRBD1; clone_size: .; cdr3_nt: TGTGCCAGCAGCTCAACGGGACAGGGTAATTCACCCCTCCACTTT; cdr3_aa: CASSSTGQGNSPLHF
j_call: TRBJ2-1; v_call: TRBV7-9; d_call: TRBD2; clone_size: .; cdr3_nt: TGTGCCAGCAGCTTAGGCATCGGAGCGGGAGGCGCCTACAATGAGCAGTTCTTC; cdr3_aa: CASSLGIGAGGAYNEQFF
j_call: TRBJ2-1; v_call: TRBV6-5; d_call: .; clone_size: few; cdr3_nt: TGTGCCAGCAGCGCCGGGACGAAACACAATGAGCAGTTCTTC; cdr3_aa: CASSAGTKHNEQFF
j_call: TRBJ2-7; v_call: TRBV5-1; d_call: .; clone_size: .; cdr3_nt: TGCGCCAGCAGCAGGTCTCAGGGGTCCTACGAGCAGTACTTC; cdr3_aa: CASSRSQGSYEQYF
j_call: TRBJ2-4; v_call: TRBV7-3; d_call: .; clone_size: once; cdr3_nt: TGTGCCAGCAGCCCATTCGCAGGAAACATTCAGTACTTC; cdr3_aa: CASSPFAGNIQYF
j_call: TRBJ2-4; v_call: TRBV7-2; d_call: .; clone_size: .; cdr3_nt: TGTGCCAGCAGCTTAGTGAAAGAAACGGGAAAGGCGGGAAACATTCAGTACTTC; cdr3_aa: CASSLVKETGKAGNIQYF
j_call: TRBJ1-5; v_call: TRBV24-1; d_call: .; clone_size: few; cdr3_nt: TGTGCCACCAGTGATTTGCCTCACAGGGAGCCCACCCCGTGTCCCCAGCATTTT; cdr3_aa: CATSDLPHREPTPCPQHF
j_call: TRBJ2-2; v_call: TRBV7-9; d_call: .; clone_size: .; cdr3_nt: TGTGCCAGCAGCTTAATCGAGGGGGAGCTGTTTTTT; cdr3_aa: CASSLIEGELFF
j_call: TRBJ2-1; v_call: TRBV7-9; d_call: TRBD1; clone_size: .; cdr3_nt: TGTGCCAGCAGCATGGCCCGGGACAGGGATGAAAAGCAGTTCTTC; cdr3_aa: CASSMARDRDEKQFF
j_call: TRBJ1-5; v_call: TRBV2; d_call: TRBD1; clone_size: .; cdr3_nt: TGTGCCAGCAGAACGGACAGGGGCAATCAGCCCCAGCATTTT; cdr3_aa: CASRTDRGNQPQHF
j_call: TRBJ2-5; v_call: TRBV29-1; d_call: TRBD2; clone_size: .; cdr3_nt: TGCAGCGTAACTAGCGGGGGCGGGCAAGAGACCCAGTACTTC; cdr3_aa: CSVTSGGGQETQYF
j_call: TRBJ2-7; v_call: TRBV5-1; d_call: TRBD1; clone_size: .; cdr3_nt: TGCGCCAGCGGAGATCGGACAGGGACCCACGAGCAGTACTTC; cdr3_aa: CASGDRTGTHEQYF
j_call: TRBJ2-2; v_call: TRBV7-3; d_call: .; clone_size: .; cdr3_nt: TGTGCCAGCACCGGGGGTAACACCGGGGAGCTGTTTTTT; cdr3_aa: CASTGGNTGELFF
j_call: TRBJ2-5; v_call: TRBV6-2/TRBV6-3; d_call: .; clone_size: .; cdr3_nt: TGTGCCAGCAGTTACAAGGACACTAGATCCTCGGGGGAGACCCAGTACTTC; cdr3_aa: CASSYKDTRSSGETQYF
j_call: TRBJ1-2; v_call: TRBV7-2; d_call: TRBD1; clone_size: few; cdr3_nt: TGTGCCAGCAGCACGACAGGGGTTAACTATGGCTACACCTTC; cdr3_aa: CASSTTGVNYGYTF
j_call: TRBJ2-5; v_call: TRBV30; d_call: .; clone_size: .; cdr3_nt: TGTGCTAGTCCCAGGACTGAGACCCAGTACTTC; cdr3_aa: CASPRTETQYF
j_call: TRBJ1-2; v_call: TRBV5-5; d_call: .; clone_size: .; cdr3_nt: TGTGCCAGCAGCCACGACCACAGAAGCCACTATGGCTACACCTTC; cdr3_aa: CASSHDHRSHYGYTF
j_call: TRBJ1-2; v_call: TRBV20-1; d_call: TRBD1; clone_size: .; cdr3_nt: TGCAGTGGGACAGGGGGACATCCTGGCTACACCTTC; cdr3_aa: CSGTGGHPGYTF
j_call: TRBJ2-7; v_call: TRBV9; d_call: TRBD2; clone_size: .; cdr3_nt: TGTGCCAGCAGCGTAGCGGCTAGCGGTGCCTACGAGCAGTACTTC; cdr3_aa: CASSVAASGAYEQYF
j_call: TRBJ2-4; v_call: TRBV6-1; d_call: .; clone_size: .; cdr3_nt: TGTGCCAGCAGTGAAGGGGCCCGCAAAAACATTCAGTACTTC; cdr3_aa: CASSEGARKNIQYF
j_call: TRBJ2-7; v_call: TRBV4-2; d_call: .; clone_size: few; cdr3_nt: TGTGCCAGCAGCCAAGACCGGGAGCAGTACTTC; cdr3_aa: CASSQDREQYF
j_call: TRBJ1-2; v_call: TRBV10-3; d_call: .; clone_size: .; cdr3_nt: TGTGCCATCACGGACGATGGGGCCGGTGGCTACACCTTC; cdr3_aa: CAITDDGAGGYTF
j_call: TRBJ2-5; v_call: TRBV4-3; d_call: .; clone_size: .; cdr3_nt: TGCGCCAGCAGCCCTACGTTAGGGCCGGGGGAGCAGTACTTC; cdr3_aa: CASSPTLGPGEQYF
j_call: TRBJ2-5; v_call: TRBV5-1; d_call: .; clone_size: .; cdr3_nt: TGCGCCAGCAGCCTGCAGGTGGGGCTCCAAGAGACCCAGTACTTC; cdr3_aa: CASSLQVGLQETQYF
j_call: TRBJ2-1; v_call: TRBV20-1; d_call: TRBD1; clone_size: .; cdr3_nt: TGCAGTGCTAGAGACCTGGGACAGGGGAACGCTGAGCAGTTCTTC; cdr3_aa: CSARDLGQGNAEQFF
j_call: TRBJ2-2; v_call: TRBV12-3/TRBV12-4; d_call: .; clone_size: .; cdr3_nt: TGTGCCAGCAGCGGACAGCTTACCGGGGAGCTGTTTTTT; cdr3_aa: CASSGQLTGELFF
j_call: TRBJ1-4; v_call: TRBV4-2; d_call: .; clone_size: .; cdr3_nt: TGTGCCAGCAGCCAAATACCACAGGGACGGGGTGAAAAACTGTTTTTT; cdr3_aa: CASSQIPQGRGEKLFF
j_call: TRBJ1-4; v_call: TRBV7-2; d_call: .; clone_size: .; cdr3_nt: TGTGCCAGCAGCTTCACCGGGGCCGCAAAACTGTTTTTT; cdr3_aa: CASSFTGAAKLFF
j_call: TRBJ1-1; v_call: TRBV20-1; d_call: .; clone_size: .; cdr3_nt: TGCAGTGCTAGAGATACAGGACACTATGACACTGAAGCTTTCTTT; cdr3_aa: CSARDTGHYDTEAFF
j_call: TRBJ2-3; v_call: TRBV7-2; d_call: .; clone_size: .; cdr3_nt: TGTGCCAGCAGCCCCCGAGACCCGACGCAGCGCACAGATACGCAGTATTTT; cdr3_aa: CASSPRDPTQRTDTQYF
j_call: TRBJ2-5; v_call: TRBV4-3; d_call: .; clone_size: few; cdr3_nt: TGCGCCAGCAGCCAGCCGGGGGGCAGCCAAGAGACCCAGTACTTC; cdr3_aa: CASSQPGGSQETQYF
j_call: TRBJ1-1; v_call: TRBV27; d_call: .; clone_size: few; cdr3_nt: TGTGCCAGCAGTCCGCTCCCCCGGGACACTGAAGCTTTCTTT; cdr3_aa: CASSPLPRDTEAFF
j_call: TRBJ1-2; v_call: TRBV7-9; d_call: .; clone_size: .; cdr3_nt: TGTGCCAGCAGCCTCCAGGACAGTGCCTATGGCTACACCTTC; cdr3_aa: CASSLQDSAYGYTF
j_call: TRBJ1-2; v_call: TRBV4-2; d_call: TRBD1; clone_size: .; cdr3_nt: TGTGCCAGCAGCCTAGTTGGACAGGTGGATGGCTACGCCTTC; cdr3_aa: CASSLVGQVDGYAF
j_call: TRBJ2-7; v_call: TRBV14; d_call: .; clone_size: .; cdr3_nt: TGTGCCAGCAGCCCCCGGGCAGGGGACTCCTACGAGCAGTACTTC; cdr3_aa: CASSPRAGDSYEQYF
j_call: TRBJ2-1; v_call: TRBV24-1; d_call: .; clone_size: few; cdr3_nt: TGTGCCACCAGTGATTTGGGGCCCAGCTCCTACAATGAGCAGTTCTTC; cdr3_aa: CATSDLGPSSYNEQFF